Presented here are 28 T cell receptor beta chains from one specimen sequenced in a study of T cell responses to AZD1222 COVID-19 vaccine. Some clones are missing from TCRdb's copy, which holds only in-frame ones; the method was immunoSEQ multiplex PCR. This sample yields about 130,000 clones, of which about 93% are seen a single time; around 6.6% belongs to the top ten. Specimen: peripheral blood, collected on day 0 of AZD1222 vaccination. The origin of the receptors is an adult in good health.

This rearrangement joins TRBV12-2 to TRBJ2-1; the D call of TRBD2 is as the table states it, not checked on the DNA. TRBV12-2 is shown as a pseudogene. The CDR3 runs to 17 residues. The CDR3 sequence: CASRFLRSGRAGYEQFF. The CDR3 DNA reads as TGTGCAAGTCGCTTCTTGAGGAGCGGGAGGGCTGGGTATGAGCAGTTCTTC.

J is TRBJ1-2 and V is TRBV10-3; D unresolved. The CDR3 extends over 15 amino acids. The V gene lost 5 bases and the J gene lost 2 bases, with 15 bases spanning the gap. CDR1 and CDR2 (germline): ENHRY, SYGVKD. The CDR3 bases are TGTGCCATCAGTAGATTAGGACGGACGAACTATGGCTACACCTTC. Translated: CAISRLGRTNYGYTF.

The rearrangement joins TRBV27 to TRBJ2-7, with D perhaps matching TRBD2 (5 bases). CDR1 is MNHEY, CDR2 SMNVEV, per germline (reference sequence). This CDR3 has 12 amino acids. Deletions cut 5 bases from V and 3 bases from J, with 8 bases between. CDR3 in amino acids: CASSPGFYEQYF. The CDR3 nucleotides are TGTGCCAGCAGTCCGGGATTCTACGAGCAGTACTTC.

This rearrangement joins TRBV6-5 to TRBJ1-5, with 7 nucleotides matching TRBD1. Germline V gives CDR1 MNHEY, CDR2 SVGAGI. Trimming cost V 6 bases and J 0 bases; bases outside gene matches: 5. This CDR3 comprises 15 residues. The chain's CDR3 is CASSSGGYSNQPQHF. The CDR3 coding sequence is TGTGCCAGCAGCTCAGGGGGGTATAGCAATCAGCCCCAGCATTTT.

This rearrangement joins TRBV18 to TRBJ2-3, with 7 bases matching TRBD1. Germline CDR1 is KGHSH and CDR2 is LQKENI. V lost 6 bases and J lost 1; bases outside the gene matches: 7. The CDR3 consists of 15 residues. This chain's CDR3 is CASSPDRVGTDTQYF. CDR3 sequence (DNA): TGTGCCAGCTCGCCCGACAGGGTAGGCACAGATACGCAGTATTTT.

The chain couples TRBV14 to TRBJ2-5; D remains unclear. The CDR3 totals 15 residues. Germline V lookup: CDR1 SGHDN, CDR2 FVKESK. The V gene lost 2 bases and the J gene lost 1 base, with 11 bases spanning the gap. The CDR3, as DNA: TGTGCCAGCAGCCAACGTAGTACGGGCCAAGAGACCCAGTACTTC. This gives the protein CASSQRSTGQETQYF.

The table lists this clone with a few counts. The V and J genes are TRBV11-2 and TRBJ2-7, with a possible D match to TRBD2 (6 bases). The CDR3 covers 16 residues. CDR1 and CDR2 (germline): SGHAT, FQNNGV. Trimming removed 1 base from V and 3 bases from J, with 16 bases in between. DNA of the CDR3: TGTGCCAGCAGCTTAGGGGGCCAGCGGGCCAACTACGAGCAGTACTTC. It yields the protein CASSLGGQRANYEQYF.

J is TRBJ1-4 and V is TRBV5-1; D not certain. The CDR3 is 14 residues long. With 0 bases removed from V and 4 bases from J, the gap between germline ends came to 7 bases. Looked up from germline, CDR1 is SGHRS and CDR2 is YFSETQ. The CDR3 region has the DNA TGCGCCAGCAGCTTGGCAGGCTTTAATGAAAAACTGTTTTTT. This codes for CASSLAGFNEKLFF.

The V call is TRBV11-2, the J call TRBJ1-1, with 7 bases fitting TRBD1. With 0 bases clipped from V and 4 bases from J, the junction kept 5 bases outside the gene matches. Germline CDR1 is SGHAT and CDR2 is FQNNGV. This CDR3 is 15 amino acids long. DNA of the CDR3: TGTGCCAGCAGCTTAGAAAGGGGGCCGAGCACTGAAGCTTTCTTT. It translates to CASSLERGPSTEAFF.

The chain couples TRBV30 to TRBJ2-1; 9 bases are a match to TRBD2. V shed 4 bases, J shed 6 bases, and the junction held 7 bases outside the gene matches. Per the germline V gene, CDR1 is GTSNPN and CDR2 is SVGIG (reference sequence). This CDR3 contains 14 residues. Here the CDR3 reads CAWTEREVTNEQFF. Here the CDR3 DNA reads TGTGCCTGGACCGAGCGGGAGGTAACCAATGAGCAGTTCTTC.

The chain couples TRBV5-1 to TRBJ1-1; the D gene is possibly TRBD1 (5 bases). Trimming shortened V by 5 bases and J by 6 bases, and 17 bases separated the two germline ends. This CDR3 region has 14 residues. Germline-derived CDR1 and CDR2 are SGHRS and YFSETQ. This chain's CDR3 is CASSITGQASEAFF. Here the CDR3 DNA reads TGCGCCAGCAGTATTACAGGTCAGGCCTCTGAAGCTTTCTTT. Drawing the rest from reference TRBV5-1 and TRBJ1-1, the complete variable domain is KAGVTQTPRYLIKTRGQQVTLSCSPISGHRSVSWYQQTPGQGLQFLFEYFSETQRNKGNFPGRFSGRQFSNSRSEMNVSTLELGDSALYLCASSITGQASEAFFGQGTRLTVV.

This chain joins TRBV5-8 and TRBJ2-2; D remains unclear. The CDR3 contains 14 residues. Germline CDR1 is SGHTS and CDR2 is YDEGEE. V gave up 2 bases and J gave up 1 base, with 6 bases separating them. CDR3 coding DNA: TGTGCCAGCAGCTTAGGCAGGAACACCGGGGAGCTGTTTTTT. It specifies CASSLGRNTGELFF.

This chain connects TRBV28 to TRBJ1-2; 7 nucleotides match TRBD1. Losses at the gene ends were 4 bases for V and 5 bases for J; bases not matched to a gene: 16. This CDR3 region has 17 residues. CDR1 and CDR2 from the germline V gene are MDHEN and SYDVKM. The CDR3 DNA follows: TGTGCCAGCAGTTCTCCGGGACAGTCTGCCAATTTTTATGGCTACACCTTC. Amino acid sequence: CASSSPGQSANFYGYTF.

The CDR3 sequence: CASSIRSWGPYEQYF. The CDR3 coding sequence is TGTGCCAGCAGTATACGATCATGGGGACCCTACGAGCAGTACTTC. This sequence joins TRBV2 and TRBJ2-7; D is perhaps TRBD1 or TRBD2 (5 bases each). With 5 bases removed from V and 2 bases from J, the gap between germline ends came to 16 bases. CDR1 is SNHLY and CDR2 is FYNNEI in the germline V gene. The CDR3 extends over 15 amino acids.

This chain links TRBV4-1 with TRBJ1-2; 7 positions match TRBD1. V was clipped by 4 bases and J by 6 bases; unmatched bases: 8. This CDR3 contains 14 residues. Germline values: CDR1 MGHRA, CDR2 YSYEKL. The CDR3 bases are TGCGCCAGCAGCCCAACACAGGGGCCCCATGGCTACACCTTC. It yields the protein CASSPTQGPHGYTF.

The chain links TRBV27 to TRBJ2-5, with TRBD2 matching 12 bases. CDR1 is MNHEY and CDR2 is SMNVEV in the germline V gene (reference sequence). CDR3 length: 15 amino acids. V trimming: 6 bases; J trimming: 5 bases; junction bases outside the gene matches: 7. CDR3 protein: CASSKGTSGLETQYF. In DNA form, the CDR3 reads TGTGCCAGCAGCAAAGGGACTAGCGGGTTGGAGACCCAGTACTTC.

This chain links TRBV5-5 with TRBJ2-2, with 15 nucleotides matching TRBD2. The J segment lost 0 bases and the V segment lost 5 bases, leaving 11 bases of the junction unmatched. The CDR3 has 20 residues. Germline CDR1 reads SGHKS; CDR2 reads YYEKEE (reference sequence). The chain's CDR3 is CASSPVPGLAGGANTGELFF. CDR3 DNA sequence: TGTGCCAGCAGTCCAGTGCCGGGACTAGCGGGAGGAGCGAACACCGGGGAGCTGTTTTTT.

The rearrangement links TRBV15 to TRBJ1-1; D unresolved. The CDR3 is made up of 17 amino acids. The germline V gene encodes CDR1 LNHNV and CDR2 YYDKDF (reference sequence). Trimming cost V 1 base and J 0 bases, with 15 bases left between them. The CDR3 bases are TGTGCCACCAGCAGAGGGACCGGACCACAGATGAACACTGAAGCTTTCTTT. Translating it yields CATSRGTGPQMNTEAFF.

The chain carries TRBV4-1 and TRBJ2-2, with 8 bases fitting TRBD2. The CDR3 is 16 amino acids. CDR1 MGHRA and CDR2 YSYEKL come from the germline V gene. V lost 3 bases and J lost 4; bases outside the gene matches: 7. This CDR3 reads CASSQQLAEVTGELFF. DNA for the CDR3: TGCGCCAGCAGCCAGCAACTAGCGGAAGTCACCGGGGAGCTGTTTTTT.

V usage is TRBV27 and J usage is TRBJ2-2; D is ambiguous. Germline loops: CDR1 MNHEY, CDR2 SMNVEV (reference sequence). V was pared by 5 bases and J by 8 bases, with 12 bases between. The CDR3 sequence is 13 residues long. The DNA of the CDR3 is TGTGCCAGCAGTCCCGGCCTTCCTGGGGAGCTGTTTTTT. This codes for CASSPGLPGELFF.

The V gene is TRBV5-6, the J gene TRBJ1-1; D is uncertain. This CDR3 is built from 13 residues. V was clipped by 4 bases and J by 0 bases, with 7 bases between them. Germline V CDR1 and CDR2: SGHDT, YYEEEE. CDR3 DNA sequence: TGTGCCAGCAGCCGTCCCGTGAACACTGAAGCTTTCTTT. It is translated as CASSRPVNTEAFF.

The chain joins TRBV6-5 to TRBJ1-2; TRBD1 matches at 8 bases. Germline CDR1 reads MNHEY; CDR2 reads SVGAGI. J lost 3 bases, V lost 5 bases, and 2 bases had no gene match. The CDR3 covers 13 residues. The CDR3 coding sequence is TGTGCCAGCAGTCGACAGGGGTACTATGGCTACACCTTC. Its translation: CASSRQGYYGYTF.

The V call is TRBV5-5, the J call TRBJ1-5; TRBD1 matches 8 bases. The CDR3 contains 18 residues. CDR1 SGHKS and CDR2 YYEKEE come from the germline V gene (reference sequence). After removal of 0 bases from V and 0 bases from J, the junction contained 8 bases not matched to a gene. CDR3 nucleotide sequence: TGTGCCAGCAGCTTGGGGCCGGGACAGGCTTATAGCAATCAGCCCCAGCATTTT. It specifies CASSLGPGQAYSNQPQHF. Using reference TRBV5-5 and TRBJ1-5 for the parts outside the CDR3, the full variable domain is DAGVTQSPTHLIKTRGQQVTLRCSPISGHKSVSWYQQVLGQGPQFIFQYYEKEERGRGNFPDRFSARQFPNYSSELNVNALLLGDSALYLCASSLGPGQAYSNQPQHFGDGTRLSIL.

The chain links TRBV18 to TRBJ1-1; TRBD1 is a possible D gene (6 bases). Germline V gene data show CDR1 as KGHSH and CDR2 as LQKENI. The CDR3 runs to 14 residues. V was clipped by 1 base and J by 6 bases, with 12 bases between them. CDR3 coding DNA: TGTGCCAGCTCACCACTGGACAGACAAGCTGAAGCTTTCTTT. Encoded protein: CASSPLDRQAEAFF.

This chain connects TRBV19 to TRBJ2-5; a weak D match, TRBD2 (6 bases). The germline V and J ends were trimmed by 2 bases and 7 bases, with 11 bases remaining between them. CDR3 length equals 13 residues. CDR1 and CDR2 (germline): LNHDA, SQIVND (reference sequence). CDR3 region: CASSIKMRGTQYF. The CDR3 DNA sequence: TGTGCCAGTAGTATAAAAATGCGGGGGACCCAGTACTTC.

Here the CDR3 reads CASSGKLAGGNTGELFF. Written as DNA, the CDR3 is TGTGCCAGCAGTGGAAAACTAGCGGGAGGGAACACCGGGGAGCTGTTTTTT. This rearrangement joins TRBV2 to TRBJ2-2, with 12 bases matching TRBD2. The germline V gene encodes CDR1 SNHLY and CDR2 FYNNEI. The CDR3 length is 17 residues. Trimming at V came to 4 bases and at J to 1 base, leaving 4 bases not matched to a gene.

The CDR3 nucleotides are TGTGCCAGCAGCGTAGGACACTTTAGCACAGATACGCAGTATTTT. Residues: CASSVGHFSTDTQYF. The chain has TRBV7-2 and TRBJ2-3; tentatively, D is TRBD1 (5 bases). Trimming cost V 5 bases and J 0 bases, with 12 bases left between them. The CDR3 is 15 amino acids. The germline V gene has CDR1 SGHTA and CDR2 FQGNSA.

The V and J genes are TRBV18 and TRBJ1-1; the match to TRBD1 covers 9 bases. The CDR3 loop spans 15 amino acids. After removal of 3 bases from V and 2 bases from J, the junction contained 4 bases not matched to a gene. The germline gives CDR1 KGHSH, CDR2 LQKENI. CDR3 sequence: CASSPLDRGNTEAFF. The CDR3 DNA sequence: TGTGCCAGCTCACCGCTGGACAGGGGAAACACTGAAGCTTTCTTT.